This T cell receptor (beta chain) emerged from a study of monozygotic twins with cystic fibrosis. General study findings and limits: The repertoire was suggested to be naive-dominated, clonality median approximately 0.0098. No link emerged between shared CDR3 counts and age, concordance or severity. Monozygotic CF twins shared more identical nucleotide clonotypes than unrelated patients. Co-twins had the most similar V usage for 13 of 16 pairs, J for 8.

Germline V CDR1 and CDR2: MNHEY, SVGAGI. This CDR3 comprises 13 residues. The ends lost 5 bases at V and 5 bases at J; junction bases unmatched: 4. Some clones are missing from TCRdb's copy, which holds only in-frame ones; the method was immunoSEQ multiplex PCR. The sample records about 24,000 clones, 75% to 95% being singletons. This clone was seen just once. Its antigen is currently unknown. The sequenced material came from blood. This chain uses TRBV6-5 with TRBJ1-2; 8 bases are shared with TRBD1. This sequence was found in a girl under 10 years old with cystic fibrosis. The CDR3 sequence: CASSMTGAYGYTF. The CDR3 nucleotides are TGTGCCAGCAGTATGACAGGGGCTTATGGCTACACCTTC.